Sequencing of this T cell receptor beta chain was carried out in a study of T cells in localized non-small cell lung cancer. As regards this clone: Its cognate antigen is unknown.

Study-level results: Highest T cell clonality was seen in uninvolved adjacent lung, surpassing that measured in tumor. Sequencing, confined to only one tumor region, leaves heterogeneity possible.

Repertoires were generated with immunoSEQ multiplex PCR, while TCRdb's copy carries only in-frame clones and drops some. The data show roughly 1,400 clones, with over 20% seen just once and roughly 13% held by the top ten. The germline V gene has CDR1 SGHRS and CDR2 YFSETQ. The CDR3 extends over 14 amino acids. Trimming took 0 bases from V and 2 from J, leaving 9 bases between them. The chain recombines TRBV5-1 with TRBJ2-7; D may match TRBD1 or TRBD2 (5 bases each). The origin of this receptor is a woman aged 35 to 75 with stage II lung adenocarcinoma. Sequenced material: lung tumor tissue, taken before any cancer treatment. CDR3 region: CASSLGDGTYEQYF. CDR3 nucleotides: TGCGCCAGCAGCTTGGGGGACGGGACCTACGAGCAGTACTTC.